This is a list of T cell receptor beta chains from one sample in a study of blood T cell repertoires in COVID-19. The table came from immunoSEQ multiplex PCR; TCRdb's copy has only in-frame clones and leaves some out. The sample consists of 200,000 to 300,000 clones, around 84% of them appearing once. Sequencing input: peripheral blood. The receptors come from a woman in her sixties with COVID-19, enrolled during active disease. Each CDR3 is given with its conserved first and last residue. The order of the fields is V gene, clone size, D gene, CDR3 length, J gene, CDR3 DNA, CDR3 protein. The D gene is left open where the match is weak. Not every row has a clone size; where given, it reads once, few, many or a size class.

V gene: TRBV28; clone size: once; D gene: TRBD1; CDR3 length: 17; J gene: TRBJ2-6; CDR3 DNA: TGTGCCAGCAGTTCCTATACAGGGGGCGCTGGGGCCAACGTCCTGACTTTC; CDR3 protein: CASSSYTGGAGANVLTF
V gene: TRBV3-1/TRBV3-2; clone size: few; D gene: TRBD1; CDR3 length: 15; J gene: TRBJ1-2; CDR3 DNA: TGTGCCAGCAGCCGGGGGACAGGGTCCCGGAATGGCTACACCTTC; CDR3 protein: CASSRGTGSRNGYTF
V gene: TRBV2; clone size: .; D gene: .; CDR3 length: 15; J gene: TRBJ1-2; CDR3 DNA: TGTGCCAGCAGTAACAGGGCCCCCGGGGACTATGGCTACACCTTC; CDR3 protein: CASSNRAPGDYGYTF
V gene: TRBV10-3; clone size: .; D gene: TRBD1; CDR3 length: 15; J gene: TRBJ1-1; CDR3 DNA: TGTGCCATCAGTGAGAGGACAGGGCTAAGGACTGAAGCTTTCTTT; CDR3 protein: CAISERTGLRTEAFF
V gene: TRBV7-7; clone size: once; D gene: TRBD2; CDR3 length: 16; J gene: TRBJ2-1; CDR3 DNA: TGTGCCAGCAGCTTAGCGGGGAGGGGCGGCGGGATGAAGCAGTTCTTC; CDR3 protein: CASSLAGRGGGMKQFF
V gene: TRBV6-5; clone size: .; D gene: .; CDR3 length: 13; J gene: TRBJ1-6; CDR3 DNA: TGTGCCAGTAAGATAGGGGTTGGTTCACCCCTCCACTTT; CDR3 protein: CASKIGVGSPLHF
V gene: TRBV19; clone size: .; D gene: TRBD2; CDR3 length: 14; J gene: TRBJ2-1; CDR3 DNA: TGTGCCAGTAGTATAGGCGGGAGGGTCAATGAGCAGTTCTTC; CDR3 protein: CASSIGGRVNEQFF
V gene: TRBV10-3; clone size: .; D gene: TRBD1; CDR3 length: 12; J gene: TRBJ2-3; CDR3 DNA: TGTGCCACGGGACAGGGTGACGATACGCAGTATTTT; CDR3 protein: CATGQGDDTQYF
V gene: TRBV9; clone size: .; D gene: TRBD2; CDR3 length: 14; J gene: TRBJ2-1; CDR3 DNA: TGTGCCAGCAGCGGGACTAGCGGCTACAATGAGCAGTTCTTC; CDR3 protein: CASSGTSGYNEQFF
V gene: TRBV24-1; clone size: .; D gene: TRBD2; CDR3 length: 14; J gene: TRBJ2-7; CDR3 DNA: TGTGCCACCAGTGATTTGTGGGGACCTAGCGGGCAGTACTTC; CDR3 protein: CATSDLWGPSGQYF
V gene: TRBV20-1; clone size: .; D gene: TRBD2; CDR3 length: 16; J gene: TRBJ2-1; CDR3 DNA: TGCAGTGCTAGTTTGAGGACTAGCGGGATTCTAAATGAGCAGTTCTTC; CDR3 protein: CSASLRTSGILNEQFF
V gene: TRBV10-1; clone size: many; D gene: .; CDR3 length: 15; J gene: TRBJ1-5; CDR3 DNA: TGCGCCACCGCATTGGGGCCTCTACATGGGGAGCCCCAGCATTTT; CDR3 protein: CATALGPLHGEPQHF
V gene: TRBV28; clone size: once; D gene: TRBD1; CDR3 length: 15; J gene: TRBJ2-3; CDR3 DNA: TGTGCCAGCAGTATACGGACAGGGGGCATGGATACGCAGTATTTT; CDR3 protein: CASSIRTGGMDTQYF
V gene: TRBV10-3; clone size: .; D gene: .; CDR3 length: 11; J gene: TRBJ2-7; CDR3 DNA: TGTGCCATCAGTGGGCGGGGACAGCAGTACTTC; CDR3 protein: CAISGRGQQYF
V gene: TRBV7-9; clone size: .; D gene: TRBD1; CDR3 length: 15; J gene: TRBJ2-7; CDR3 DNA: TGTGCCAGCACCATTGACAGGGGCCACTCCTACGAGCAGTACTTC; CDR3 protein: CASTIDRGHSYEQYF
V gene: TRBV29-1; clone size: .; D gene: .; CDR3 length: 14; J gene: TRBJ2-1; CDR3 DNA: TGCAGCGTTGAAGAGGGACTGAGGATAAGTGAGCAGTTCTTC; CDR3 protein: CSVEEGLRISEQFF
V gene: TRBV19; clone size: .; D gene: TRBD1; CDR3 length: 14; J gene: TRBJ1-2; CDR3 DNA: TGTGCCAGTAAGATACAGGGGGCAGACTATGGCTACACCTTC; CDR3 protein: CASKIQGADYGYTF
V gene: TRBV28; clone size: .; D gene: TRBD1; CDR3 length: 17; J gene: TRBJ1-2; CDR3 DNA: TGTGCCAGCAGTCTGCGGACAGGGGGTGTATCAAGAGTAGGCTACACCTTC; CDR3 protein: CASSLRTGGVSRVGYTF
V gene: TRBV18; clone size: .; D gene: .; CDR3 length: 14; J gene: TRBJ1-2; CDR3 DNA: TGTGCCAGCTCAACGGCGGGATTTAACTATGGCTACACCTTC; CDR3 protein: CASSTAGFNYGYTF
V gene: TRBV5-1; clone size: .; D gene: TRBD1; CDR3 length: 16; J gene: TRBJ2-5; CDR3 DNA: TGCGCCAGCAGCTCTGGCAGGACAGGGAGGCGGCAGACCCAGTACTTC; CDR3 protein: CASSSGRTGRRQTQYF
V gene: TRBV12-3/TRBV12-4; clone size: .; D gene: TRBD1; CDR3 length: 13; J gene: TRBJ1-4; CDR3 DNA: TGTGCCAGGGGGGACAGTTCCGGTGAAAAACTGTTTTTT; CDR3 protein: CARGDSSGEKLFF
V gene: TRBV30; clone size: few; D gene: TRBD1; CDR3 length: 16; J gene: TRBJ1-2; CDR3 DNA: TGTGCCTGGGTCCGATTAGGGGGACAGGGGGTCTATGGCTACACCTTC; CDR3 protein: CAWVRLGGQGVYGYTF
V gene: TRBV30; clone size: .; D gene: TRBD1; CDR3 length: 16; J gene: TRBJ2-6; CDR3 DNA: TGTGCCTGGAGTCGCAGGGGGCGTCTTGGGGCCAACGTCCTGACTTTC; CDR3 protein: CAWSRRGRLGANVLTF
V gene: TRBV24-1; clone size: .; D gene: TRBD1; CDR3 length: 13; J gene: TRBJ2-4; CDR3 DNA: TGTGCCACCAGTGGCAGACAGGGTTACATTCAGTACTTC; CDR3 protein: CATSGRQGYIQYF
V gene: TRBV19; clone size: .; D gene: .; CDR3 length: 16; J gene: TRBJ1-2; CDR3 DNA: TGTGCCAGTAGTATGGCGGGTCGTGGCGATGACTATGGCTACACCTTC; CDR3 protein: CASSMAGRGDDYGYTF